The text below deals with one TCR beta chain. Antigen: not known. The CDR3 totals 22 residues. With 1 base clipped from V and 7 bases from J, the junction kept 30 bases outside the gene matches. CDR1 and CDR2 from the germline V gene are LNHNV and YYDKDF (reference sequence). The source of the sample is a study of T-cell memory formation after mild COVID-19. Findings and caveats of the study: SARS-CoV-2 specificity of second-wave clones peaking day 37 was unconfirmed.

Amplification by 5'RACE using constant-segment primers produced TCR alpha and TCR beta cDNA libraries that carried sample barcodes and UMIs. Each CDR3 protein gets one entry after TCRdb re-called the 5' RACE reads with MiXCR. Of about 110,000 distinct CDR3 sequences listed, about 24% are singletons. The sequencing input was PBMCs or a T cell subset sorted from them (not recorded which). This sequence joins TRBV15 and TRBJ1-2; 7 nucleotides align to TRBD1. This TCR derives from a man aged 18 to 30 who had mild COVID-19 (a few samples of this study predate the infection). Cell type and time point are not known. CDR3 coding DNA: TGTGCCACCAGCAGAGGTTTTGGATCTACGGGACAGTCAGACGAACCCCCCTTTGGCTACACCTTC. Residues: CATSRGFGSTGQSDEPPFGYTF.